A selection of T cell receptor beta chains follows, all from one sample in a study of cytomegalovirus exposure and HLA in healthy donors. Some clones are missing from TCRdb's copy, which holds only in-frame ones; the method was immunoSEQ multiplex PCR. The table records some 130,000 clones, 65% to 80% of them present only once. The specimen was PBMCs. The receptors here all came from a man in his forties or fifties in good health and CMV-seropositive. Each CDR3 is given with its conserved first and last residue. Fields, in order: CDR3 DNA, CDR3 protein, V gene, J gene, D gene, clone size. D genes are given only for firm matches. Only some rows state a clone size, as once, few, many or a class for expanded clones.

TGTGCCAGCAGTGATGTGGGAGCAACTAATGAAAAACTGTTTTTT,CASSDVGATNEKLFF,TRBV2,TRBJ1-4,.,.
TGTGCCAGCAGCCCCAGGGGGGCGGGAGAGACCCAGTACTTC,CASSPRGAGETQYF,TRBV7-6,TRBJ2-5,.,.
TGTGCCAGCAGTTCGACGGGAAGGAGCAATCAGCCCCAGCATTTT,CASSSTGRSNQPQHF,TRBV2,TRBJ1-5,.,few
TGTGCCAGCAGTTTAGGGGTCGACAGGGTTAGATACGAGCAGTACTTC,CASSLGVDRVRYEQYF,TRBV27,TRBJ2-7,TRBD1,once
TGCAGTGGGGCCCGATCCTACGAGCAGTACTTC,CSGARSYEQYF,TRBV20-1,TRBJ2-7,.,.
TGCGCCAGCAGTGAGACAGGCCGGGAAAAACTGTTTTTT,CASSETGREKLFF,TRBV10-1,TRBJ1-4,.,once
TGTGCCGGACTACGGGTCTCTTACCGCTCTGGAAACACCATATATTTT,CAGLRVSYRSGNTIYF,TRBV7-9,TRBJ1-3,.,.
TGTGCTAGTGGGGGTGAGGGGGCGGGGGGCTGGCACAATGAGCAGTTCTTC,CASGGEGAGGWHNEQFF,TRBV12-5,TRBJ2-1,.,.
TGCGCCAGCAGCCAAGATCTGAGCGGGAGGGCCGGGACAGATACGCAGTATTTT,CASSQDLSGRAGTDTQYF,TRBV4-1,TRBJ2-3,TRBD2,.
TGTGCCAGCAGTTTAAGGGGGACCCAAAACATTCAGTACTTC,CASSLRGTQNIQYF,TRBV27,TRBJ2-4,.,.
TGTGCCTGGAGTGTACAGGGGCAGGAAGCTTTCTTT,CAWSVQGQEAFF,TRBV30,TRBJ1-1,TRBD1,.
TGTGCCAGTAGTGCTCCAGGGTCTAGGGTCACTGAAGCTTTCTTT,CASSAPGSRVTEAFF,TRBV19,TRBJ1-1,.,.
TGTGCCAGCAGCTTACTGCTTCCGGGGTTTACCACTAATGAAAAACTGTTTTTT,CASSLLLPGFTTNEKLFF,TRBV5-6,TRBJ1-4,.,few
TGTGCCAGCTCACTAAGACAGAGCACAGATACGCAGTATTTT,CASSLRQSTDTQYF,TRBV18,TRBJ2-3,.,once
TGTGCCAGCAGTGCTCCGACCGGGACAGGGGGTTACGAGCAGTACTTC,CASSAPTGTGGYEQYF,TRBV2,TRBJ2-7,TRBD1,.
TGTGCCAGCAGTTTCGGACAGCTCAATCAGCCCCAGCATTTT,CASSFGQLNQPQHF,TRBV27,TRBJ1-5,.,.
TGTGCCAGCTCACAGGAGATGAGCAATCAGCCCCAGCATTTT,CASSQEMSNQPQHF,TRBV18,TRBJ1-5,.,once
TGTGCCACGACCGGGACACCTAACTATGGCTACACCTTC,CATTGTPNYGYTF,TRBV2,TRBJ1-2,.,.
TGTGCTAGTGAACGACCCCGGGACTCTCGATACAATGAGCAGTTCTTC,CASERPRDSRYNEQFF,TRBV12-5,TRBJ2-1,.,few
TGTGCCAGCAGTGCTCCAGCAGGGCGGTCGAACACCGGGGAGCTGTTTTTT,CASSAPAGRSNTGELFF,TRBV2,TRBJ2-2,.,once
TGTGCCATCTCCCCGGGACAGGGGGCAAAGGAGGGCTATGGCTACACCTTC,CAISPGQGAKEGYGYTF,TRBV10-3,TRBJ1-2,TRBD1,once
TGTGCCAGTAGTATACTGCGCGACACTGAAGCTTTCTTT,CASSILRDTEAFF,TRBV19,TRBJ1-1,.,few
TGCGCCAGCAGGGCAGGGACAGGGGGTGAAAAACTGTTTTTT,CASRAGTGGEKLFF,TRBV10-2,TRBJ1-4,TRBD1,few
TGTGCCAGCAGCTCCCAGGGGGCGAACGGGGAGCTGTTTTTT,CASSSQGANGELFF,TRBV5-4,TRBJ2-2,TRBD1,.
TGTGCCAGCAGTTACGGGGGGGGGCGTGGGAACACTGAAGCTTTCTTT,CASSYGGGRGNTEAFF,TRBV6-5,TRBJ1-1,.,.
TGTGCCAGCAGCTATAGCGGACACACAGATACGCAGTATTTT,CASSYSGHTDTQYF,TRBV7-9,TRBJ2-3,.,.
TGTGCCAGCAGCTTACCTAGCGCAAGCTCCTACAATGAGCAGTTCTTC,CASSLPSASSYNEQFF,TRBV7-2,TRBJ2-1,.,.
TGTGCCAGCAGCGTCTCCCGGACAGCGGGAGAAAACGAGCAGTACTTC,CASSVSRTAGENEQYF,TRBV9,TRBJ2-7,TRBD2,few
TGTGCCAGCAGCGACGACAGGGGCGTTTACAATGAGCAGTTCTTC,CASSDDRGVYNEQFF,TRBV7-9,TRBJ2-1,TRBD1,.
TGTGCCAGCAGTTACGGGGACATCGGGACTGAAGCTTTCTTT,CASSYGDIGTEAFF,TRBV6-5,TRBJ1-1,.,.
TGCGCCAGCAGGGGACAGGACGGTCAGCCCCAGCATTTT,CASRGQDGQPQHF,TRBV10-2,TRBJ1-5,TRBD1,.
TGTGCCAGCAGCGTCGACAGGGTGGTAAGGGAGCAGTACTTC,CASSVDRVVREQYF,TRBV9,TRBJ2-7,TRBD1,.
TGTGCCAGCCGACAGGATCTCTATGGCTACACCTTC,CASRQDLYGYTF,TRBV19,TRBJ1-2,.,.
TGTGCCAGCAGCGATCCCGGGGCCTACGAGCAGTACTTC,CASSDPGAYEQYF,TRBV5-6,TRBJ2-7,.,.
TGTGCCAGCAGCCGGGGAGGGAATCAGCCCCAGCATTTT,CASSRGGNQPQHF,TRBV6-5,TRBJ1-5,.,.
TGTGCCAGCAGCTTGGGGGACTTTGGAGGCTACACCTTC,CASSLGDFGGYTF,TRBV5-4,TRBJ1-2,.,.
TGTGCCAGTAGTATATACGGTAGCGGGAGGGCCACAGATACGCAGTATTTT,CASSIYGSGRATDTQYF,TRBV19,TRBJ2-3,TRBD2,.
TGTGCCAGCAGTGTGGAGGGGCTGAACACCGGGGAGCTGTTTTTT,CASSVEGLNTGELFF,TRBV2,TRBJ2-2,.,.
TGCGCCAGCTCCGATGATAGGGGCAGCAACACCGGGGAGCTGTTTTTT,CASSDDRGSNTGELFF,TRBV5-1,TRBJ2-2,.,.
TGTGCCAGTAGTCCCTACCTACTAGCGGGGTCGACCGGGGAGCTGTTTTTT,CASSPYLLAGSTGELFF,TRBV19,TRBJ2-2,TRBD2,.
TGTGCCAGCAGCTTCGCGCAGAACACTGAAGCTTTCTTT,CASSFAQNTEAFF,TRBV7-9,TRBJ1-1,.,.
TGTGCCAGGGGGGGGCGATGGGTTACGTACGAGCAGTACTTC,CARGGRWVTYEQYF,TRBV27,TRBJ2-7,.,once
TGCGCCAGCAGTGAGGACCCAGTGGGGGCCCAAGAGACCCAGTACTTC,CASSEDPVGAQETQYF,TRBV10-1,TRBJ2-5,.,.
TGTGCCAGCAAAGCTTTTCGGGAGGATCACAATGAGCAGTTCTTC,CASKAFREDHNEQFF,TRBV6-5,TRBJ2-1,TRBD2,few